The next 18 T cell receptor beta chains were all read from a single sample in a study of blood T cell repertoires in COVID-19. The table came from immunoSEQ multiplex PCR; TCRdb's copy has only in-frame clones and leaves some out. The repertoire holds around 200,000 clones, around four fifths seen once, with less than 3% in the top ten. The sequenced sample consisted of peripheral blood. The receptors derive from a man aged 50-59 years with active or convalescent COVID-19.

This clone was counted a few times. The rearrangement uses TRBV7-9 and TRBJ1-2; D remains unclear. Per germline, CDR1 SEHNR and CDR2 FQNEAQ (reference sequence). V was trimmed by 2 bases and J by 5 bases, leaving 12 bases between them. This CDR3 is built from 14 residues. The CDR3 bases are TGTGCCAGCAGCTTACTGAAGCGCGGGTATGGCTACACCTTC. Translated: CASSLLKRGYGYTF.

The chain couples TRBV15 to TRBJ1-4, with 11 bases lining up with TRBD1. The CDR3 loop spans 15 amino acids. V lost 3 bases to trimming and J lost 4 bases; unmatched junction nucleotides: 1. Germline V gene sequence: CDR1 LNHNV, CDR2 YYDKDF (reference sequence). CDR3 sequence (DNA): TGTGCCACCAGCAGGGACAGGGGGCTTAATGAAAAACTGTTTTTT. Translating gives CATSRDRGLNEKLFF. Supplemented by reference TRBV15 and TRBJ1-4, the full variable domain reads DAMVIQNPRYQVTQFGKPVTLSCSQTLNHNVMYWYQQKSSQAPKLLFHYYDKDFNNEADTPDNFQSRRPNTSFCFLDIRSPGLGDTAMYLCATSRDRGLNEKLFFGSGTQLSVL.

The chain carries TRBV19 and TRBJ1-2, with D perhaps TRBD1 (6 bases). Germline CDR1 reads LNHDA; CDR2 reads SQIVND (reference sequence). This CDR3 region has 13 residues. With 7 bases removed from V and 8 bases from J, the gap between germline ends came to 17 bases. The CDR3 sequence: CASISPRGQGYTF. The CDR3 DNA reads TGTGCCAGTATATCCCCCAGGGGTCAAGGCTACACCTTC.

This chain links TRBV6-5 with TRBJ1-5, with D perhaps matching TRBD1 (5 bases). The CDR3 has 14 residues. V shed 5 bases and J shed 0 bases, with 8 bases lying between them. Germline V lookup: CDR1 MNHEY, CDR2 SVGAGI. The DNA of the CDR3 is TGTGCCAGCAGTCAGGGTGTTAGCAATCAGCCCCAGCATTTT. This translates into CASSQGVSNQPQHF.

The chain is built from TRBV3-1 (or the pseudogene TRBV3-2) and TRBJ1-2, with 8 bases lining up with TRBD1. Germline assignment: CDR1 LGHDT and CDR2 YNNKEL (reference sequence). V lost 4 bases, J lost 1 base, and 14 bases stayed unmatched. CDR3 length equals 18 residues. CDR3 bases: TGTGCCAGCAGCCCGTTAGATCAGGGGGCCCCCCATAACTATGGCTACACCTTC. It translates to CASSPLDQGAPHNYGYTF.

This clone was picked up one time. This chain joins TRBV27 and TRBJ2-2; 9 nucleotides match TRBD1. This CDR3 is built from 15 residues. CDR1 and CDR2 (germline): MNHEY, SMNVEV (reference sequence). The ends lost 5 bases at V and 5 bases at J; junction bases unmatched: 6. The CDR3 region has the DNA TGTGCCAGCAGTCCCTCTGACAGGGGGACCGGGGAGCTGTTTTTT. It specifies CASSPSDRGTGELFF.

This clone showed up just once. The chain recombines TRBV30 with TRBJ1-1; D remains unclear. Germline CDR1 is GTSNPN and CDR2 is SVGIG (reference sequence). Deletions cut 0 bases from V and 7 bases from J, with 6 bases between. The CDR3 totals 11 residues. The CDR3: CAWSVLSEAFF. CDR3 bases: TGTGCCTGGAGTGTACTAAGTGAAGCTTTCTTT.

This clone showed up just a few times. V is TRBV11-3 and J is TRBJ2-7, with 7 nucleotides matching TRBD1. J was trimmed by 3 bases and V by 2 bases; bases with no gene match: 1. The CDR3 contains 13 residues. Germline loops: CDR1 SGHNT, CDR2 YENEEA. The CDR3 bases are TGTGCCAGCAGCTTACGACAGGGCTACGAGCAGTACTTC. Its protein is CASSLRQGYEQYF.

The chain's CDR3 is CAISDPGQGRYGYTF. Written as DNA, the CDR3 is TGTGCCATCAGTGACCCGGGACAGGGTCGGTATGGCTACACCTTC. The rearrangement uses TRBV10-3 and TRBJ1-2; 9 bases are a match to TRBD1. This CDR3 has 15 residues. The junction had 7 bases not matched to a gene; V was cut back by 3 bases and J by 5 bases. Germline CDR1 reads ENHRY; CDR2 reads SYGVKD.

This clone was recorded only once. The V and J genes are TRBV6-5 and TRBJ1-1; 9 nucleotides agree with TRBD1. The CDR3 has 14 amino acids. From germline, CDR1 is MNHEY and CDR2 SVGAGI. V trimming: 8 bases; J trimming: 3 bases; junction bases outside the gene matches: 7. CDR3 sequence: CASGKTGGDTEAFF. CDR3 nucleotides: TGTGCCAGCGGTAAGACAGGGGGGGACACTGAAGCTTTCTTT.

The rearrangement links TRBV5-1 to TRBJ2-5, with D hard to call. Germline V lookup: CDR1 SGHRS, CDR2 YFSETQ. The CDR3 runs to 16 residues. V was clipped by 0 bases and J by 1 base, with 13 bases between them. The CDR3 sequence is CASSLGASRPQETQYF. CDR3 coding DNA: TGCGCCAGCAGCTTGGGGGCGAGCCGACCCCAAGAGACCCAGTACTTC.

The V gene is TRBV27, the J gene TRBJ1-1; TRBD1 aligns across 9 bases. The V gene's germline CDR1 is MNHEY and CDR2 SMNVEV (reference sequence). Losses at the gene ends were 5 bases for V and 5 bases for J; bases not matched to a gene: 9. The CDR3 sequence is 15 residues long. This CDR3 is CASSPGQGMGTEAFF. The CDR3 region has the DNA TGTGCCAGCAGTCCAGGACAGGGGATGGGAACTGAAGCTTTCTTT.

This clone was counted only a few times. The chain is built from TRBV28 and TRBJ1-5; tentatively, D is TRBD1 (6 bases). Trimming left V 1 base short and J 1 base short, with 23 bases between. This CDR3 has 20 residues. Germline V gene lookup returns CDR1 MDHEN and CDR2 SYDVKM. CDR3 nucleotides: TGTGCCAGCAGTTTATCGTCTTACAACCCAGGGGTAAGAAGCAATCAGCCCCAGCATTTT. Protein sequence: CASSLSSYNPGVRSNQPQHF.

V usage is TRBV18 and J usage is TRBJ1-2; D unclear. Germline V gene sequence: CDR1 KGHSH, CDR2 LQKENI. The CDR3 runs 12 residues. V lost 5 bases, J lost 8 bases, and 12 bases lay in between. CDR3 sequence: CASSSQERGYTF. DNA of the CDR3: TGTGCCAGCTCAAGTCAGGAACGCGGCTACACCTTC.

The CDR3 sequence is CASSPPGGSGEQYF. The CDR3 coding sequence is TGTGCCAGCAGCCCCCCCGGAGGCTCTGGCGAGCAGTACTTC. The chain links TRBV6-5 to TRBJ2-7, with D possibly being TRBD2 (5 bases). Germline V gene data show CDR1 as MNHEY and CDR2 as SVGAGI. The CDR3 runs 14 residues. Trimming took 6 bases from V and 6 from J, leaving 18 bases between them.

The CDR3: CASRFPPSSYNSPLHF. The DNA of the CDR3 is TGTGCCAGCAGATTCCCACCCAGCTCCTATAATTCACCCCTCCACTTT. The chain links TRBV7-3 to TRBJ1-6; D is unclear. The CDR3 is made up of 16 amino acids. Germline CDR1 is SGHTA and CDR2 is FQGTGA. The germline V and J ends were trimmed by 6 bases and 0 bases, with 12 bases remaining between them.

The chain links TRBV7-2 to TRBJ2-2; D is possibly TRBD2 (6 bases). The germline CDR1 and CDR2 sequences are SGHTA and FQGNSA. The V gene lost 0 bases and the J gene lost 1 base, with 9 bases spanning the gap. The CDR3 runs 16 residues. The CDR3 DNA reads TGTGCCAGCAGCTTAGCGGGAGGAGGGAACACCGGGGAGCTGTTTTTT. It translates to CASSLAGGGNTGELFF.

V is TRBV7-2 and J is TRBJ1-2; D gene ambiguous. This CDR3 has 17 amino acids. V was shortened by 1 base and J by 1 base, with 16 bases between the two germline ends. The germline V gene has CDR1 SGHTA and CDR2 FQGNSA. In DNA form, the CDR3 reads TGTGCCAGCAGCTTAGGCCCCACAATGACACATAACTATGGCTACACCTTC. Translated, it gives CASSLGPTMTHNYGYTF. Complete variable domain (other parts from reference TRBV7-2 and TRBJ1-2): GAGVSQSPSNKVTEKGKDVELRCDPISGHTALYWYRQSLGQGLEFLIYFQGNSAPDKSGLPSDRFSAERTGGSVSTLTIQRTQQEDSAVYLCASSLGPTMTHNYGYTFGSGTRLTVV.